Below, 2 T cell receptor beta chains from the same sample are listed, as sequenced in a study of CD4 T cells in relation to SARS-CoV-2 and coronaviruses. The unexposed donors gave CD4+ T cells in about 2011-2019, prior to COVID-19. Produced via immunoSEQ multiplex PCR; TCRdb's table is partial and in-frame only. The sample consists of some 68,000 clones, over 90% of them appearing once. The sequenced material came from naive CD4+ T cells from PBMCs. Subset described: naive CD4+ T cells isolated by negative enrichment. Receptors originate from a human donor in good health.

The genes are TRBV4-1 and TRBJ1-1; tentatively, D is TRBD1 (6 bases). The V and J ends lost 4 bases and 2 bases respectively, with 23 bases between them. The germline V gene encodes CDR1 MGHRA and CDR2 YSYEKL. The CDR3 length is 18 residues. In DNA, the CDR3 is TGCGCCAGCAGCCGCCCACCGTCCCATACAGGGCATAACACTGAAGCTTTCTTT. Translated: CASSRPPSHTGHNTEAFF.

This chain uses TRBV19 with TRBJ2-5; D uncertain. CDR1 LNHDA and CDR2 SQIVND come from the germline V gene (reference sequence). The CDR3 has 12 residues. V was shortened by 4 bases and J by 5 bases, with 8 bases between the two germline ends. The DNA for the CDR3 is TGTGCCAGTAGTAGTCTTCAGGAGACCCAGTACTTC. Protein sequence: CASSSLQETQYF.